The source of this T cell receptor beta chain is a study of blood T cells in healthy people across ages (dated by TCRdb to the mid-2010s). For the study in its entirety: In model experiments, template switching captured about one uniquely barcoded TCR beta cDNA molecule for every two T cells. The donors were split into four age groups: young (average around 17 years), middle-aged (39), aged (roughly 65) and long-lived (approximately 80). Using deep sequencing normalized with unique cDNA molecular identifiers, the study measured how TCR beta repertoire diversity changes with age. For two donors (one aged 18 to 30 and one aged 80 or older), the study analyzed two additional independent replicas of 1 million unique cDNA reads from the same blood draw. To avoid experimental bias, donors of different ages were randomly spread across the sequencing lanes. On the study overall, not on this receptor specifically: The percentage of naive T cells measured by flow cytometry correlated strongly with observed TCR beta diversity. Compared with the aged group, the long-lived group had more naive CD4+ T cells, fewer expanded clones and increased TCR diversity, a pattern suggesting age selection. Bulk unsorted PBMC profiling prevented conclusive comparison of naive and antigen-experienced compartments. Donor CMV infection status was unknown, potentially confounding age-related changes in expanded clonotypes. Estimates of total diversity from one million sequenced T cells were regarded as lower bounds and underestimates. Observed TCR beta diversity per million T cells fell roughly linearly with age, and a significant reduction was already apparent by age around 39.

The library was generated by 5' RACE. Data came from an Illumina HiSeq 2500. A second PCR of roughly 6 to 12 cycles was run with a J-beta primer mix and a sample-barcoded 5' primer. A template-switch 5' adaptor carrying 12 random nucleotides introduced a unique molecular identifier onto each TCR beta cDNA molecule. At least 2.5 million CDR3-containing paired-end reads were obtained from each sample. First-strand cDNA synthesis was performed from all RNA using the Mint cDNA synthesis kit, with priming by a TRBC-specific oligonucleotide. Following uracil-DNA glycosylase treatment, a first 18-cycle PCR with universal primers M1SS and BC2_uni_R was performed on all cDNA. As for the authors' bioinformatics: For normalization, 1 million high-quality reads were randomly selected from each sample, with every read carrying a distinct molecular identifier. Reads with shared molecular identifiers were discarded instead of being binned into consensus sequences. MiTCR, set to a Q25 quality threshold and the strictest error-elimination algorithm, was used for CDR3 identification, clonotype clustering and error correction. A nonparametric unseen species model using Euler transformation provided a lower-bound estimate of total TCR beta diversity. The raw public data were reprocessed by TCRdb itself: fastp quality trimming at Q25, MiXCR clonotype calling, in-frame beta chains only. Rows are combined by CDR3 protein, so each entry shows the most common genes and DNA. The authors' filters were not applied to this entry. The sample records around 1,500,000 distinct CDR3 sequences, 28% of which are singletons. The ten largest clones add up to 7.7% of the sample.

V is pared back by 5 bases and J by 1 base, with 15 bases lying between the germline termini. From the cysteine through the phenylalanine, the CDR3 covers 16 amino acids. The entry retains the CDR3 DNA only, 48 bases that are in frame from base 1. CDR1 MNHEY and CDR2 SVGEGT were looked up in the germline V gene. With respect to this clonotype: Its binding antigen is unknown. It has no much larger one-base neighbor in the sample; base qualities were not kept.

Donors were a few dozen systemically healthy Caucasian individuals from Russia aged roughly 6 to 95 years. Each donor gave around 9.8 milliliters of peripheral blood, collected into EDTA-treated Vacutainer tubes. Ficoll-Paque density-gradient centrifugation was used to isolate PBMCs, with at least 7 million per sample. Trizol reagent was used to extract total RNA from PBMCs, with at least 6 micrograms per sample. Naive CD45RAhigh/CD27high T cell percentages were measured by flow cytometry on a PBMC aliquot from every donor. The sequence derives from a woman aged 30 to 39 in good health. In this chain, TRBV6-2 or TRBV6-3 is recombined with TRBJ1-5; TRBD1 is a possible D gene, resting on 5 matching bases. Sequenced: blood. The nucleotides read TGTGCCAGCAGTCGGCCCCGAGGGGAGAGCAATCAGCCCCAGCATTTT. Protein translation: CASSRPRGESNQPQHF.